Presented here are 23 T cell receptor beta chains from one specimen sequenced in a study of beta chain features in type 1 diabetes. Every bit of the isolated RNA underwent reverse transcription, so sequencing read expressed TCRB transcripts. Data came from immunoSEQ multiplex PCR; TCRdb stores just in-frame clones and leaves some out. Altogether hundreds of thousands of clones are present, about 14% being singletons, with the ten largest covering roughly 7%. The source material was central memory CD4+ T cells from blood. The receptors were sampled from a man aged 25 to 40 in good health.

This clone was counted many times. The genes are TRBV18 and TRBJ1-1; D is unclear. Trimming removed 6 bases at V and 5 bases at J, with 13 bases between. Germline V gene data show CDR1 as KGHSH and CDR2 as LQKENI. The CDR3 consists of 13 residues. The CDR3 here is CASSPSEGTEAFF. DNA of the CDR3: TGTGCCAGCTCCCCGTCCGAAGGGACTGAAGCTTTCTTT. Filled out from reference TRBV18 and TRBJ1-1, the complete variable domain reads NAGVMQNPRHLVRRRGQEARLRCSPMKGHSHVYWYRQLPEEGLKFMVYLQKENIIDESGMPKERFSAEFPKEGPSILRIQQVVRGDSAAYFCASSPSEGTEAFFGQGTRLTVV.

J is TRBJ2-5 and V is TRBV7-2; 11 nucleotides agree with TRBD2. The length of the CDR3 is 17 residues. In germline, CDR1 is SGHTA, CDR2 FQGNSA. V dropped 3 bases and J dropped 5; count of bases not matched to a gene: 11. The CDR3 nucleotides read TGTGCCAGCAGCTTTAGTAGCGGGAGGGCCCTCCTGGAGACCCAGTACTTC. It codes for CASSFSSGRALLETQYF. Based on the CDR3 plus reference TRBV7-2 and TRBJ2-5, the full variable domain is GAGVSQSPSNKVTEKGKDVELRCDPISGHTALYWYRQSLGQGLEFLIYFQGNSAPDKSGLPSDRFSAERTGGSVSTLTIQRTQQEDSAVYLCASSFSSGRALLETQYFGPGTRLLVL.

The chain links TRBV6-4 to TRBJ2-1; D is unclear. The CDR3 spans 14 residues. V was trimmed by 0 bases and J by 6 bases, leaving 9 bases between them. CDR1 is MRHNA and CDR2 is SNTAGT in the germline V gene. The CDR3 spells CASSDSRAPNEQFF. CDR3 DNA: TGTGCCAGCAGTGACTCGAGAGCCCCCAATGAGCAGTTCTTC.

Concerning this clone: A far larger clone is only one base removed, so a read error is likely. At the DNA level, this CDR3 is encoded by other sequences in the same sample as well. This chain links TRBV5-1 with TRBJ2-1, with D uncertain. This CDR3 contains 11 residues. The germline gives CDR1 SGHRS, CDR2 YFSETQ. V was shortened by 3 bases and J by 4 bases, with 2 bases between the two germline ends. The CDR3 sequence: CASSSYNEQFF. The DNA for the CDR3 is TGCGCCAGCAGCTCATACAATGAGCAGTTCTTC.

The genes are TRBV5-5 and TRBJ2-5; 8 bases fit TRBD2. Germline V gives CDR1 SGHKS, CDR2 YYEKEE (reference sequence). The V and J ends lost 4 bases and 2 bases, in that order; junction bases with no gene match: 7. The CDR3 is 15 amino acids. CDR3 nucleotide sequence: TGTGCCAGCAGCCCGCAAGCGGGGGTGCAAGAGACCCAGTACTTC. Translated: CASSPQAGVQETQYF. Together with reference TRBV5-5 and TRBJ2-5, the CDR3 gives the full variable domain: DAGVTQSPTHLIKTRGQQVTLRCSPISGHKSVSWYQQVLGQGPQFIFQYYEKEERGRGNFPDRFSARQFPNYSSELNVNALLLGDSALYLCASSPQAGVQETQYFGPGTRLLVL.

This chain connects TRBV7-2 to TRBJ2-6; D not certain. The CDR3 has 15 amino acids. Trimming shortened V by 1 base and J by 0 bases, and 4 bases separated the two germline ends. Germline V gives CDR1 SGHTA, CDR2 FQGNSA. The CDR3 region is CASSLGLSGANVLTF. The CDR3 DNA sequence: TGTGCCAGCAGCTTAGGGCTCTCTGGGGCCAACGTCCTGACTTTC. Filled out from reference TRBV7-2 and TRBJ2-6, the complete variable domain reads GAGVSQSPSNKVTEKGKDVELRCDPISGHTALYWYRQSLGQGLEFLIYFQGNSAPDKSGLPSDRFSAERTGGSVSTLTIQRTQQEDSAVYLCASSLGLSGANVLTFGAGSRLTVL.

This clone showed up just a few times. The rearrangement uses TRBV11-2 and TRBJ2-1, with TRBD2 matching over 10 bases. Germline-derived CDR1 and CDR2 are SGHAT and FQNNGV. Trimming took 4 bases from V and 4 from J; bases not matched to a gene: 4. There are 15 residues in the CDR3. The CDR3: CASSSLAGPYNEQFF. The CDR3 DNA reads as TGTGCCAGCAGCTCACTAGCGGGACCGTACAATGAGCAGTTCTTC.

The chain links TRBV7-8 to TRBJ2-1, with D possibly being TRBD1 (6 bases). The germline V gene encodes CDR1 SGHVS and CDR2 FQNEAQ. The length of the CDR3 is 12 residues. V was cut by 4 bases and J by 6 bases, with 7 bases left in between. This CDR3 reads CASSSRGNEQFF. The CDR3 DNA reads as TGTGCCAGCAGCTCCAGGGGCAATGAGCAGTTCTTC.

V usage is TRBV9 and J usage is TRBJ2-2, with D uncertain. This CDR3 has 20 residues. Germline values: CDR1 SGDLS, CDR2 YYNGEE. The ends were cut back, 2 bases at V and 0 bases at J, with 23 bases in the middle. The CDR3 nucleotides read TGTGCCAGCAGCGTGTCCCCCCAAGGACGGATCTCACCGAACACCGGGGAGCTGTTTTTT. It specifies CASSVSPQGRISPNTGELFF.

Turning to this clone: Germline is not matched at one junction end, which may reflect a read error. Within the sample, other DNA sequences also encode this same CDR3. Here the CDR3 DNA reads TGTGCCAGCTCACCACCGGGACAGGGGAACTTTGAAGCCTTCTTT. Protein product: CASSPPGQGNFEAFF. This sequence joins TRBV18 and TRBJ1-1; TRBD1 matches 10 bases. The CDR3 is made up of 15 amino acids. Germline V CDR1 and CDR2: KGHSH, LQKENI.

The rearrangement links TRBV23-1 to TRBJ2-7, with 9 bases aligning to TRBD1. TRBV23-1 is an open reading frame whose function is uncertain. There are 18 residues in the CDR3. The V segment lost 3 bases and the J segment 4 bases; nucleotides outside the gene matches: 16. This CDR3 is CASSHGQGFTIVLYEQYV. Here the CDR3 DNA reads TGCGCCAGCAGTCACGGACAGGGGTTTACGATTGTGTTGTACGAGCAGTACGTC.

This clone was seen a handful of times. The chain is built from TRBV7-2 and TRBJ1-2; 7 bases match TRBD1. This CDR3 region has 16 residues. V shed 4 bases and J 6 bases; nucleotides not matched to a gene: 14. CDR1 SGHTA and CDR2 FQGNSA come from the germline V gene. CDR3 in amino acids: CASSSQRRQGNHGYTF. For the CDR3, the DNA is TGTGCCAGCAGCTCACAGAGAAGACAGGGAAACCATGGCTACACCTTC.

This chain joins TRBV2 and TRBJ1-5; D gene ambiguous. V was clipped by 7 bases and J by 3 bases, with 7 bases between them. Germline V lookup: CDR1 SNHLY, CDR2 FYNNEI. The CDR3 covers 12 residues. The chain's CDR3 is CASNSDNQPQHF. CDR3 DNA sequence: TGTGCCAGCAATTCAGACAATCAGCCCCAGCATTTT.

This clone was detected many times. V gene TRBV5-1 combines with J gene TRBJ2-1; TRBD1 is a possible D gene (6 bases). This CDR3 has 16 residues. Trimming took off 0 bases at V and 9 bases at J, with 19 bases between the two ends. The germline gives CDR1 SGHRS, CDR2 YFSETQ. The CDR3 nucleotides read TGCGCCAGCAGCTTGGATCCAGGGGCAGGTGCGGGTGAGCAGTTCTTC. Translating it yields CASSLDPGAGAGEQFF.

The gene calls are TRBV7-6 and TRBJ2-5; 9 positions match TRBD1. V lost 5 bases to trimming and J lost 4 bases; unmatched junction nucleotides: 5. The V gene's germline CDR1 is SGHVS and CDR2 FNYEAQ. The CDR3 length is 14 residues. The CDR3 DNA follows: TGTGCCAGCAGCGCGGGACAGGGTCTAGAGACCCAGTACTTC. It codes for CASSAGQGLETQYF. Full variable domain (remainder filled in from reference TRBV7-6 and TRBJ2-5): GAGVSQSPRYKVTKRGQDVALRCDPISGHVSLYWYRQALGQGPEFLTYFNYEAQQDKSGLPNDRFSAERPEGSISTLTIQRTEQRDSAMYRCASSAGQGLETQYFGPGTRLLVL.

This chain joins TRBV7-2 and TRBJ2-5, with D tentatively TRBD1 (5 bases). Germline V CDR1 and CDR2: SGHTA, FQGNSA. V lost 0 bases and J 4 bases, leaving 15 bases between the germline ends. The CDR3 extends over 16 amino acids. CDR3 sequence (DNA): TGTGCCAGCAGCTTAGCCTCATTAAGACAGCGAGAGACCCAGTACTTC. It codes for CASSLASLRQRETQYF.

The chain links TRBV5-4 to TRBJ1-5; TRBD1 matches 9 bases. The germline V gene has CDR1 SGHNT and CDR2 YYREEE (reference sequence). Trimming at V came to 0 bases and at J to 10 bases, leaving 8 bases not matched to a gene. The CDR3 has 15 amino acids. Here the CDR3 DNA reads TGTGCCAGCAGCTTGGATAGCGGACAGGGGAGCCCCCAGCATTTT. This sequence encodes CASSLDSGQGSPQHF.

A remark on this clone: The sample carries other DNA sequences with the same CDR3. The J gene is TRBJ2-2, the V gene TRBV27; D remains ambiguous. The CDR3 loop spans 12 amino acids. Trimming removed 2 bases at V and 6 bases at J, with 4 bases between. The germline gives CDR1 MNHEY, CDR2 SMNVEV (reference sequence). CDR3 region: CASSLNPGELFF. The CDR3 nucleotides are TGTGCCAGCAGTTTAAACCCCGGGGAGCTGTTTTTT.

V gene TRBV5-4 combines with J gene TRBJ1-2; D uncertain. Trimming shortened V by 5 bases and J by 3 bases, and 14 bases separated the two germline ends. Per germline, CDR1 SGHNT and CDR2 YYREEE (reference sequence). The CDR3 loop spans 14 amino acids. The CDR3: CASSDPGQHYGYTF. The CDR3 region has the DNA TGTGCCAGCAGTGACCCAGGCCAACACTATGGCTACACCTTC.

This clone has only a few counts. The V gene is TRBV11-2, the J gene TRBJ1-2; D not certain. Germline lookup yields CDR1 SGHAT and CDR2 FQNNGV. The CDR3 has 15 residues. V was trimmed by 1 base and J by 5 bases, leaving 14 bases between them. CDR3 residues: CASSLGRSQFYGYTF. CDR3 sequence (DNA): TGTGCCAGCAGCTTAGGTAGAAGCCAGTTTTATGGCTACACCTTC.

CDR3 sequence reads: CASSPNQGLNTEAFF. For the CDR3, the DNA is TGTGCCAGCTCACCCAACCAGGGACTGAACACTGAAGCTTTCTTT. V gene TRBV18 combines with J gene TRBJ1-1; D may be TRBD1 (5 bases). There are 15 residues in the CDR3. V was clipped by 3 bases and J by 0 bases, with 11 bases between them. Germline V gene lookup returns CDR1 KGHSH and CDR2 LQKENI.

CDR3 loop: CASSFSEAYGYTF. The CDR3 nucleotides are TGCGCCAGCAGCTTTTCAGAGGCCTATGGCTACACCTTC. The rearrangement uses TRBV5-1 and TRBJ1-2; D is ambiguous. V shed 2 bases and J shed 4 bases, with 9 bases lying between them. The CDR3 runs 13 residues. Germline-derived CDR1 and CDR2 are SGHRS and YFSETQ.

This clone was observed a few times. Given a far larger clone just one base away, this is likely a sequencing read error. The J gene is TRBJ2-1, the V gene TRBV5-1, with TRBD2 matching 7 bases. The CDR3 is made up of 16 amino acids. In germline, CDR1 is SGHRS, CDR2 YFSETQ. V was clipped by 0 bases and J by 5 bases; unmatched bases: 8. CDR3: CASSLGGGLVNNEQFF. The CDR3 coding sequence is TGCGCCAGCAGCTTGGGGGGGGGTCTAGTAAACAATGAGCAGTTCTTC.